The 3 T cell receptor beta chains below were found in one sample sequenced in a study of T cell repertoires in cytomegalovirus infection. TCRdb recomputed calls from the reads with MiXCR, one row per CDR3 protein. Among approximately 320,000 distinct CDR3 sequences, 9.5% were seen once, and the ten largest hold roughly 4.5%. The specimen was PBMCs. Receptor source: a human donor in good health (CMV status not recorded). Some clones in this sample may be carry-over from other donors' samples.

The CDR3 DNA reads TGCGCCAGCAGCCAATTAGGATCCGCGGGAACTAAGACAGATACGCAGTATTTT. Its translation: CASSQLGSAGTKTDTQYF. This chain connects TRBV5-1 to TRBJ2-3; perhaps TRBD2 as D (6 bases). Deletions cut 4 bases from V and 3 bases from J, with 24 bases between. CDR1 and CDR2 from the germline V gene are SGHRS and YFSETQ. The CDR3 runs 18 residues. Supplemented by reference TRBV5-1 and TRBJ2-3, the full variable domain reads KAGVTQTPRYLIKTRGQQVTLSCSPISGHRSVSWYQQTPGQGLQFLFEYFSETQRNKGNFPGRFSGRQFSNSRSEMNVSTLELGDSALYLCASSQLGSAGTKTDTQYFGPGTRLTVL.

The V and J genes are TRBV4-2 and TRBJ1-1, with D possibly TRBD1 on 6 matching bases. Trimming took 1 base from V and 0 from J, leaving 12 bases between them. The germline V gene has CDR1 LGHNA and CDR2 YNFKEQ. This CDR3 is 16 amino acids long. The CDR3: CASSQGWGDMNTEAFF. CDR3 sequence (DNA): TGTGCCAGCAGCCAAGGGTGGGGGGACATGAACACTGAAGCTTTCTTT.

The CDR3 is CASSPIGPDTQYF. CDR3 coding DNA: TGTGCCAGCAGCCCCATAGGTCCTGATACGCAGTATTTT. The chain uses TRBV7-9 and TRBJ2-3, with D hard to call. V gave up 5 bases and J gave up 6 bases, with 12 bases separating them. The CDR3 consists of 13 residues. Germline V CDR1 and CDR2: SEHNR, FQNEAQ (reference sequence).